These 8 T cell receptor beta chains were sequenced from one sample in a study of blood T cell repertoires in COVID-19. Generated by immunoSEQ multiplex PCR, the TCRdb table keeps only in-frame clones and is missing some. The sample lists 200,000 to 300,000 clones, about 83% occurring once. Specimen: peripheral blood. The receptor set was obtained from a man aged 25 to 40 who had recovered from COVID-19.

DNA for the CDR3: TGCGCCAGCAGCCAGCGGCCCAACACTGAAGCTTTCTTT. Its protein is CASSQRPNTEAFF. The chain employs TRBV5-1 and TRBJ1-1; the D is unclear. CDR1 and CDR2 (germline): SGHRS, YFSETQ. Deletions cut 4 bases from V and 2 bases from J, with 9 bases between. This CDR3 has 13 residues.

J is TRBJ1-3 and V is TRBV28; perhaps TRBD1 as D (5 bases). This CDR3 has 16 residues. In germline, CDR1 is MDHEN, CDR2 SYDVKM. V was shortened by 8 bases and J by 0 bases, with 17 bases between the two germline ends. The CDR3 protein is CASVGGAPSSGNTIYF. Here the CDR3 DNA reads TGTGCCAGCGTCGGTGGGGCCCCAAGCTCTGGAAACACCATATATTTT.

The chain links TRBV2 to TRBJ1-2; D is ambiguous. CDR1 is SNHLY and CDR2 is FYNNEI in the germline V gene. Trimming removed 7 bases at V and 3 bases at J, with 15 bases between. The CDR3 extends over 14 amino acids. CDR3 nucleotides: TGTGCCAGCACCCCCTTAGTGGCGGACTATGGCTACACCTTC. Residues: CASTPLVADYGYTF.

Only one count was recorded for this clone. This chain connects TRBV27 to TRBJ2-1; TRBD2 matches 9 bases. Trimming at V came to 6 bases and at J to 0 bases, leaving 3 bases not matched to a gene. The CDR3 runs 15 residues. Germline V gene lookup returns CDR1 MNHEY and CDR2 SMNVEV (reference sequence). The CDR3 nucleotides are TGTGCCAGCAGAGGTAGCGGGGGCTCCTACAATGAGCAGTTCTTC. This translates into CASRGSGGSYNEQFF.

The genes are TRBV2 and TRBJ2-7; 8 bases match TRBD1. Germline V gives CDR1 SNHLY, CDR2 FYNNEI. The CDR3 runs 14 residues. The ends lost 5 bases at V and 2 bases at J; junction bases unmatched: 5. CDR3 protein: CASSPQGATYEQYV. Written as DNA, the CDR3 is TGTGCCAGCAGTCCGCAGGGGGCAACCTACGAGCAGTACGTC.

V usage is TRBV7-9 and J usage is TRBJ1-2, with D unresolved. Per germline, CDR1 SEHNR and CDR2 FQNEAQ (reference sequence). V lost 1 base to trimming and J lost 8 bases, with 20 bases between them. The CDR3 is made up of 16 amino acids. CDR3 bases: TGTGCCAGCAGCTTAGGGGAGGACGAGGTCCTACGGGGCTACACCTTC. Its protein product is CASSLGEDEVLRGYTF.

This clone has only one observation. The chain is built from TRBV5-4 and TRBJ1-3; 8 bases align to TRBD1. In germline, CDR1 is SGHNT, CDR2 YYREEE (reference sequence). The CDR3 runs 14 residues. V trimming: 4 bases; J trimming: 4 bases; junction bases outside the gene matches: 4. In DNA, the CDR3 is TGTGCCAGCAGCCCGGACAGGGAAGGAAACACCATATATTTT. It specifies CASSPDREGNTIYF.

The chain joins TRBV27 to TRBJ1-2; TRBD1 matches at 10 bases. The CDR3 is 15 amino acids. CDR1 is MNHEY, CDR2 SMNVEV, per germline (reference sequence). V was pared by 3 bases and J by 3 bases, with 4 bases of the junction left unmatched. The DNA of the CDR3 is TGTGCCAGCAGTTTTTCCGGGACAGGGGACTATGGCTACACCTTC. Its translation is CASSFSGTGDYGYTF.